This TCR beta chain derives from a study of blood T cell repertoires in COVID-19. As for the study in general: The United States, Italy and Spain provided the acute and convalescent COVID-19 samples.

Seattle enrolled patients during active infection and tracked them longitudinally. Repertoires were generated with immunoSEQ multiplex PCR, while TCRdb's copy carries only in-frame clones and drops some. The sample lists under 150,000 clones, roughly 90% occurring once. This receptor was obtained from a man in his fifties or sixties with COVID-19, enrolled during active disease. The specimen sequenced was peripheral blood.

The CDR3 DNA reads as TGTGCCAGCAGCCAAGTTCTGGGAGGGGAGACCCAGTACTTC. Translation: CASSQVLGGETQYF. The chain uses TRBV14 and TRBJ2-5; 7 nucleotides align to TRBD2. Germline V gives CDR1 SGHDN, CDR2 FVKESK. The CDR3 length is 14 residues. Unmatched junction bases numbered 4, after V lost 1 base and J lost 5 bases. Based on the CDR3 plus reference TRBV14 and TRBJ2-5, the full variable domain is EAGVTQFPSHSVIEKGQTVTLRCDPISGHDNLYWYRRVMGKEIKFLLHFVKESKQDESGMPNNRFLAERTGGTYSTLKVQPAELEDSGVYFCASSQVLGGETQYFGPGTRLLVL.